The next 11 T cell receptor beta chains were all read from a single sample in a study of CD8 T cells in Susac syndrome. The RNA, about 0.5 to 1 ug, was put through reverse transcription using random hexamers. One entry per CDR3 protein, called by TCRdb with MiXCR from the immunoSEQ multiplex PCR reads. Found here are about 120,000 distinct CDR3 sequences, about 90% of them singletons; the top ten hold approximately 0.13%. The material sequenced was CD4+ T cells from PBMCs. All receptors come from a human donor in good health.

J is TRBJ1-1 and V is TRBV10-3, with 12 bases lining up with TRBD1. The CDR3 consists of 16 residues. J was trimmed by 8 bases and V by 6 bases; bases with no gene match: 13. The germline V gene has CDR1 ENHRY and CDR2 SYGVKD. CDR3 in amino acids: CAIRSGTGGPGEEAFF. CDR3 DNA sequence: TGTGCCATCAGATCCGGGACAGGGGGCCCGGGCGAAGAAGCTTTCTTT.

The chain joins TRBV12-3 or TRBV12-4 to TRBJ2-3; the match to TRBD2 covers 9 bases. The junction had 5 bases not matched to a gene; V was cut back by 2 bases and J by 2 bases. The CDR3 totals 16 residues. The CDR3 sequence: CASSLYASGVTDTQYF. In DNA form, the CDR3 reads TGTGCCAGCAGTTTATACGCTAGCGGGGTCACAGATACGCAGTATTTT.

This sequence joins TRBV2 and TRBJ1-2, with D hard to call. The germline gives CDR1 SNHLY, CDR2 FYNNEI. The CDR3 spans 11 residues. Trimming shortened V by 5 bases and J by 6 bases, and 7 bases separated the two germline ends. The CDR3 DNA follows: TGTGCCAGCAGTCCAAAGAATGGCTACACCTTC. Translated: CASSPKNGYTF.

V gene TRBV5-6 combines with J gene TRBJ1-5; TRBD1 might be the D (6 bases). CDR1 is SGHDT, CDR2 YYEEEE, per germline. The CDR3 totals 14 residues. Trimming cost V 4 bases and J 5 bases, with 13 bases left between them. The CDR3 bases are TGTGCCAGCAGCCCGCACCCAGGGGATCAGCCCCAGCATTTT. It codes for CASSPHPGDQPQHF.

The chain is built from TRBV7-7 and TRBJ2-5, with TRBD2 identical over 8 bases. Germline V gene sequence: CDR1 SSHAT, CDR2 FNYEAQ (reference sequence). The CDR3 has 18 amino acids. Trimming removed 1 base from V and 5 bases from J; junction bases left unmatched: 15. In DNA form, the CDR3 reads TGTGCCAGCAGCTTAGACTCAGGGGTCGGGAGGGCCAAGGAGACCCAGTACTTC. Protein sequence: CASSLDSGVGRAKETQYF.

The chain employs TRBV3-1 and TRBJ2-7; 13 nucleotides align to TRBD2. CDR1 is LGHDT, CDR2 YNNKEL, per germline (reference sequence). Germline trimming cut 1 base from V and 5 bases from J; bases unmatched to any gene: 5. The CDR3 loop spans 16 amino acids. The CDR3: CASSQGGLAGVHEQYF. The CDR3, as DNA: TGTGCCAGCAGCCAAGGCGGACTAGCGGGAGTGCACGAGCAGTACTTC.

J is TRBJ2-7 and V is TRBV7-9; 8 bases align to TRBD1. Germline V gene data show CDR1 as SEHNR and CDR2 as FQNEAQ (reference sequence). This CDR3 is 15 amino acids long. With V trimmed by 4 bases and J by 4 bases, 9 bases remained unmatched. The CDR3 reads CASSSPGQGKYEQYF. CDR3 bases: TGTGCCAGCAGCTCCCCCGGACAGGGAAAATACGAGCAGTACTTC.

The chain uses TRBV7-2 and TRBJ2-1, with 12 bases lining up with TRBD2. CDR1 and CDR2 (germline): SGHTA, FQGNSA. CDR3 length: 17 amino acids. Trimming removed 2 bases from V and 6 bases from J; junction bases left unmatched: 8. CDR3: CASSLTTRLAGANEQFF. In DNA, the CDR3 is TGTGCCAGCAGCTTAACCACAAGACTAGCGGGAGCCAATGAGCAGTTCTTC.

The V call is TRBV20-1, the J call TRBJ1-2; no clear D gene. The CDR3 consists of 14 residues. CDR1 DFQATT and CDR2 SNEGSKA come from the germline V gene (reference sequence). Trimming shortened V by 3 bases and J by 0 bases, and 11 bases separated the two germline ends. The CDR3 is CSASKTIPNYGYTF. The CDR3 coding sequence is TGCAGTGCTAGTAAGACGATCCCTAACTATGGCTACACCTTC.

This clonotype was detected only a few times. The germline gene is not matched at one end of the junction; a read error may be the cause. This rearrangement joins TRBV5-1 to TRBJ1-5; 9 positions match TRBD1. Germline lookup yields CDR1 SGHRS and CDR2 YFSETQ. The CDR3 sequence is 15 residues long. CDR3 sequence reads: CASSLGQGGNQPQHF. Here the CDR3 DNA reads TGTGCCAGCTCTCTGGGACAGGGTGGGAATCAGCCCCAGCATTTT.

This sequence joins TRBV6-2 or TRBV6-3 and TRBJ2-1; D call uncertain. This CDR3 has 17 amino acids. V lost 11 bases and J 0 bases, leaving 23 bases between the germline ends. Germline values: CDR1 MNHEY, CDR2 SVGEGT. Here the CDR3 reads CAGTRATAFGSYNEQFF. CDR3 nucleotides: TGTGCCGGCACGAGAGCGACTGCCTTTGGCTCCTACAATGAGCAGTTCTTC.